These 7 T cell receptor delta chains share one sample of origin, sequenced in a study of Vδ1+ human thymocytes. No cognate antigen is known for these TCRs. Whole-study findings and limits: Thymic TRG and TRD repertoires appeared highly polyclonal.

Extracted RNA was reverse transcribed into cDNA. The CDR3 regions were amplified by multiplex PCR from V-gene primers to a constant-region primer. TCRdb reran clone calling via CATT on the multiplex PCR reads. The table has about 75,000 delta-chain clones, around 32% seen once. The sample taken for sequencing was Vdelta1+ gamma-delta thymocytes from the thymus. Subset indicated: FACS-sorted CD3+ TCRalphabeta- TCRVdelta1+ TCRVdelta2- thymocytes. The receptors were sampled from a boy in the first two years of life who had congenital heart surgery.

This chain uses TRDV1 with TRDJ1; D is possibly TRDD2 or TRDD3 (6 bases each). Looked up from germline, CDR1 is TSWWSYY and CDR2 is QGS. The CDR3 consists of 22 residues. Between the trimmed V and J ends, which lost 5 bases and 0 bases, there was a span of 34 bases. The CDR3 region is CALGPSPTALGGRSLYTDKLIF. In DNA, the CDR3 is TGTGCTCTTGGGCCCAGTCCTACCGCTTTGGGGGGACGTTCGCTGTACACCGATAAACTCATCTTT.

This clone was observed a few times. This rearrangement joins TRDV1 to TRDJ1, with 9 nucleotides matching TRDD3. The CDR3 loop spans 22 amino acids. Germline CDR1 TSWWSYY, CDR2 QGS. Trimming cost V 1 base and J 1 base; bases outside gene matches: 22. CDR3 DNA: TGTGCTCTTGGGGAACCGAGAGCCTCCATAGGGGGATACCTGATGGGCACCGATAAACTCATCTTT. It yields the protein CALGEPRASIGGYLMGTDKLIF.

The gene calls are TRDV1 and TRDJ1; possibly TRDD2 or TRDD3 for D (7 bases each). The CDR3 sequence is 20 residues long. Germline V gene data show CDR1 as TSWWSYY and CDR2 as QGS. V lost 0 bases and J lost 4, with 27 bases in between. CDR3 in amino acids: CALGELSSLPPGIGLDKLIF. The CDR3 DNA follows: TGTGCTCTTGGGGAACTATCAAGCCTTCCTCCGGGGATAGGGCTCGATAAACTCATCTTT.

This chain links TRDV1 with TRDJ1; 9 nucleotides align to TRDD3. There are 30 residues in the CDR3. V shed 4 bases and J 0 bases; nucleotides not matched to a gene: 48. Germline V gene lookup returns CDR1 TSWWSYY and CDR2 QGS. The CDR3, as DNA: TGTGCTCTTGGGGGTCACTTCCGCCCACCCTCCAGGGCCTGGGGGATCCGGGGGACAATTACCAAAGAGTACACCGATAAACTCATCTTT. The encoded protein is CALGGHFRPPSRAWGIRGTITKEYTDKLIF.

V and J are TRDV1 and TRDJ1; TRDD3 aligns across 10 bases. Germline V gene data show CDR1 as TSWWSYY and CDR2 as QGS. The trim removed 0 bases at V and 4 bases at J, leaving 17 bases unmatched. The CDR3 is 20 residues long. The CDR3 protein is CALGELVLGDRWRWVDKLIF. The CDR3 DNA reads as TGTGCTCTTGGGGAACTAGTGCTGGGGGATAGATGGAGGTGGGTCGATAAACTCATCTTT.

The rearrangement uses TRDV1 and TRDJ1, with TRDD3 matching over 13 bases. The trim removed 2 bases at V and 1 base at J, leaving 16 bases unmatched. Germline lookup yields CDR1 TSWWSYY and CDR2 QGS. CDR3 length equals 21 residues. The CDR3 is CALGEKTLTGGYAFRTDKLIF. CDR3 DNA: TGTGCTCTTGGGGAAAAAACTTTAACTGGGGGATACGCCTTCCGCACCGATAAACTCATCTTT.

This chain links TRDV1 with TRDJ1; TRDD3 agrees at 8 bases. V shed 2 bases and J 0 bases; nucleotides not matched to a gene: 8. Germline lookup yields CDR1 TSWWSYY and CDR2 QGS. This CDR3 spans 17 amino acids. The CDR3 coding sequence is TGTGCTCTTGGGGAAGGGGTAAGTGGGGGATACACCGATAAACTCATCTTT. Translated, it gives CALGEGVSGGYTDKLIF.